What follows is one TCR beta chain and its context. As yet, its antigen is unknown. Germline CDR1 is SQVTM and CDR2 is ANQGSEA. J gave up 1 base and V 5 bases, and 4 bases lay outside the gene matches. This CDR3 contains 13 residues. This entry belongs to a study of cytomegalovirus exposure and HLA in healthy donors. Study conclusions and caveats: Donors belonging to an Asian-associated ancestry cluster reportedly showed fewer N-insertions in productive TCRs than the 666-donor mean, according to what a later analysis found. TCR beta V- and J-gene trimming was later associated with a missense DCLRE1C variant.

The PCR used 60 Vbeta and 13 Jbeta primers. Assay: immunoSEQ multiplex PCR; the TCRdb copy retains only in-frame clones and omits some. Counted here are under 65,000 clones, approximately 82% occurring once; the ten biggest clones make up about 3%. Sequenced input: PBMCs. This sequence joins TRBV29-1 and TRBJ1-2, with 7 bases matching TRBD1. The TCR originated in a man aged 45 to 65 in good health and CMV-seronegative. CDR3 nucleotides: TGCAGCGTTCTCACAGGGGTTAACTATGGCTACACCTTC. This encodes CSVLTGVNYGYTF.